These T cell receptor beta chains were read from a single sample in a study of blood T cell repertoires in COVID-19. Libraries were prepared by immunoSEQ multiplex PCR; TCRdb keeps only in-frame clonotypes and omits some of them. The sample carries 100,000 to 150,000 clones, approximately 88% recorded once. The sample taken for sequencing was peripheral blood. These TCRs come from a man in his fifties or sixties with acute or convalescent COVID-19. The CDR3 runs from the conserved cysteine through the conserved F or W. Fields, in order: V gene, clone size, CDR3 length, J gene, D gene, CDR3 DNA, CDR3 protein. D genes are given only for firm matches. Clone size, where shown, is once, few, many, or a class for clones that have expanded.

V gene: TRBV21-1; clone size: NA; CDR3 length: 16; J gene: TRBJ2-7; D gene: NA; CDR3 DNA: TGTGCCAGCGGCACACGACTAGCGGGACGGGTTTACGAGCAGTACTTC; CDR3 protein: CASGTRLAGRVYEQYF
V gene: TRBV5-1; clone size: few; CDR3 length: 15; J gene: TRBJ2-5; D gene: NA; CDR3 DNA: TGCGCCAGCTCCCTTAACGGCGGGACAGAAGAGACCCAGTACTTC; CDR3 protein: CASSLNGGTEETQYF
V gene: TRBV11-1; clone size: once; CDR3 length: 14; J gene: TRBJ1-2; D gene: TRBD1; CDR3 DNA: TGTGCCAGCAGTCCTGGACAGGTCGGCTATGGCTACACCTTC; CDR3 protein: CASSPGQVGYGYTF
V gene: TRBV5-1; clone size: NA; CDR3 length: 13; J gene: TRBJ1-1; D gene: NA; CDR3 DNA: TGCGCCAGCAGCTTGGGTAGAGGTAGTGAAGCTTTCTTT; CDR3 protein: CASSLGRGSEAFF
V gene: TRBV9; clone size: NA; CDR3 length: 11; J gene: TRBJ2-7; D gene: NA; CDR3 DNA: TGTGCCAGCAGCTCTCCAGGCGAGCAGTACTTC; CDR3 protein: CASSSPGEQYF
V gene: TRBV6-5; clone size: once; CDR3 length: 16; J gene: TRBJ2-6; D gene: NA; CDR3 DNA: TGTGCCAGCAGTTCCCTTTCCCCCTCTGGGGCCAACGTCCTGACTTTC; CDR3 protein: CASSSLSPSGANVLTF
V gene: TRBV27; clone size: NA; CDR3 length: 15; J gene: TRBJ1-5; D gene: TRBD1; CDR3 DNA: TGTGCCAGCAGGATTACAGGGGGGTTTGGTCAGCCCCAGCATTTT; CDR3 protein: CASRITGGFGQPQHF
V gene: TRBV5-1; clone size: NA; CDR3 length: 15; J gene: TRBJ2-5; D gene: TRBD2; CDR3 DNA: TGCGCCAGCAGCAGAACTGGACTAGCGGGAGAGACCCAGTACTTC; CDR3 protein: CASSRTGLAGETQYF
V gene: TRBV3-1/TRBV3-2; clone size: NA; CDR3 length: 12; J gene: TRBJ1-6; D gene: TRBD1; CDR3 DNA: TGTGCCAGCCGAGACAGGGTCCAAACCCTCCACTTT; CDR3 protein: CASRDRVQTLHF
V gene: TRBV6-5; clone size: NA; CDR3 length: 14; J gene: TRBJ1-6; D gene: NA; CDR3 DNA: TGTGCCAGCAGTTACGACGGGAATAATTCACCCCTCCACTTT; CDR3 protein: CASSYDGNNSPLHF
V gene: TRBV4-1; clone size: NA; CDR3 length: 16; J gene: TRBJ1-1; D gene: NA; CDR3 DNA: TGCGCCAGCAGCCAAGCTGAAACAGGTTTGAACACTGAAGCTTTCTTT; CDR3 protein: CASSQAETGLNTEAFF
V gene: TRBV5-1; clone size: NA; CDR3 length: 17; J gene: TRBJ1-6; D gene: NA; CDR3 DNA: TGCGCCAGCAGCTTGGACGGGGTAGGCTCCTATAATTCACCCCTCCACTTT; CDR3 protein: CASSLDGVGSYNSPLHF
V gene: TRBV5-1; clone size: NA; CDR3 length: 15; J gene: TRBJ2-7; D gene: TRBD1; CDR3 DNA: TGCGCCAGCAGCCCACGGACAGGGGAAATCTACGAGCAGTACTTC; CDR3 protein: CASSPRTGEIYEQYF
V gene: TRBV27; clone size: NA; CDR3 length: 15; J gene: TRBJ2-7; D gene: NA; CDR3 DNA: TGTGCCAGCAGTTTCCTCGGACAGAGCAACCACGAGCAGTACTTC; CDR3 protein: CASSFLGQSNHEQYF
V gene: TRBV6-5; clone size: NA; CDR3 length: 14; J gene: TRBJ2-5; D gene: NA; CDR3 DNA: TGTGCCAGCAGTTACGGGACAAACCAAGAGACCCAGTACTTC; CDR3 protein: CASSYGTNQETQYF
V gene: TRBV29-1; clone size: NA; CDR3 length: 10; J gene: TRBJ1-1; D gene: NA; CDR3 DNA: TGCAGCGTTGACGTAGCGGGGGCTTTCTTT; CDR3 protein: CSVDVAGAFF
V gene: TRBV5-1; clone size: NA; CDR3 length: 14; J gene: TRBJ2-7; D gene: TRBD2; CDR3 DNA: TGCGCCAGCAGCTTGCTTAGCGGGAGCCCCGAGCAGTACTTC; CDR3 protein: CASSLLSGSPEQYF
V gene: TRBV6-5; clone size: NA; CDR3 length: 14; J gene: TRBJ1-5; D gene: NA; CDR3 DNA: TGTGCCAGCACGGGGGTTGGTAGCAATCAGCCCCAGCATTTT; CDR3 protein: CASTGVGSNQPQHF
V gene: TRBV7-2; clone size: NA; CDR3 length: 16; J gene: TRBJ2-3; D gene: TRBD2; CDR3 DNA: TGTGCCAGCAGCAAAACTAGCGGGGCATGGGGAGATACGCAGTATTTT; CDR3 protein: CASSKTSGAWGDTQYF
V gene: TRBV7-6; clone size: NA; CDR3 length: 15; J gene: TRBJ2-5; D gene: TRBD1; CDR3 DNA: TGTGCCAGCAGCTCCGGGACAGGGGGGGGTGAGACCCAGTACTTC; CDR3 protein: CASSSGTGGGETQYF
V gene: TRBV6-5; clone size: NA; CDR3 length: 14; J gene: TRBJ2-1; D gene: TRBD2; CDR3 DNA: TGTGCCAGCAGCTGGGGACTAGCGAACAATGAGCAGTTCTTC; CDR3 protein: CASSWGLANNEQFF
V gene: TRBV18; clone size: NA; CDR3 length: 15; J gene: TRBJ2-7; D gene: TRBD1; CDR3 DNA: TGTGCCAGCTCACCGGACAGGTACACCGGTTACGAGCAGTACTTC; CDR3 protein: CASSPDRYTGYEQYF
V gene: TRBV6-5; clone size: many; CDR3 length: 11; J gene: TRBJ2-2; D gene: NA; CDR3 DNA: TGTGCCTCAAGCGTGACCGGGGAGCTGTTTTTT; CDR3 protein: CASSVTGELFF
V gene: TRBV11-1; clone size: NA; CDR3 length: 13; J gene: TRBJ1-2; D gene: NA; CDR3 DNA: TGTGCCAGCAGCTTAGACAAAAACTATGGCTACACCTTC; CDR3 protein: CASSLDKNYGYTF
V gene: TRBV11-2; clone size: NA; CDR3 length: 11; J gene: TRBJ2-7; D gene: NA; CDR3 DNA: TGTGCCAGCAGCAGCGCGTACGAGCAGTACTTC; CDR3 protein: CASSSAYEQYF
V gene: TRBV27; clone size: NA; CDR3 length: 16; J gene: TRBJ1-4; D gene: TRBD1; CDR3 DNA: TGTGCCAGCAGTTTAGGCCGACAGGGGAAAAATGAAAAACTGTTTTTT; CDR3 protein: CASSLGRQGKNEKLFF
V gene: TRBV10-3; clone size: once; CDR3 length: 14; J gene: TRBJ1-1; D gene: NA; CDR3 DNA: TGTGCCATCCGCGGGATGGGGGACGGCACTGAAGCTTTCTTT; CDR3 protein: CAIRGMGDGTEAFF
V gene: TRBV5-5; clone size: once; CDR3 length: 14; J gene: TRBJ1-5; D gene: TRBD1; CDR3 DNA: TGTGCCAGCAGCCAGGGACAGGGGGACCAGCCCCAGCATTTT; CDR3 protein: CASSQGQGDQPQHF
V gene: TRBV7-7; clone size: NA; CDR3 length: 15; J gene: TRBJ1-4; D gene: NA; CDR3 DNA: TGTGCCAGCAGTCCCGGGAGTGCAACTAATGAAAAACTGTTTTTT; CDR3 protein: CASSPGSATNEKLFF
V gene: TRBV12-3/TRBV12-4; clone size: NA; CDR3 length: 12; J gene: TRBJ1-1; D gene: NA; CDR3 DNA: TGTGCCAGCAGTCTATTTAACACTGAAGCTTTCTTT; CDR3 protein: CASSLFNTEAFF
V gene: TRBV14; clone size: NA; CDR3 length: 15; J gene: TRBJ2-5; D gene: TRBD2; CDR3 DNA: TGTGCCAGCAGCCAGATAGCGGGGGGCCAAGAGACCCAGTACTTC; CDR3 protein: CASSQIAGGQETQYF
V gene: TRBV6-5; clone size: NA; CDR3 length: 15; J gene: TRBJ2-7; D gene: TRBD2; CDR3 DNA: TGTGCCAGCAGTTACTCTTGGCGGGGGAAATACGAGCAGTACTTC; CDR3 protein: CASSYSWRGKYEQYF
V gene: TRBV30; clone size: NA; CDR3 length: 12; J gene: TRBJ2-7; D gene: NA; CDR3 DNA: TGTGCCTGCCTCGGCAGGCTAACTGAGCAGTACTTC; CDR3 protein: CACLGRLTEQYF
V gene: TRBV24-1; clone size: NA; CDR3 length: 15; J gene: TRBJ2-2; D gene: NA; CDR3 DNA: TGTGCCACCAGTGGGCCAGGGAGACAGGCCGGGGAGCTGTTTTTT; CDR3 protein: CATSGPGRQAGELFF
V gene: TRBV18; clone size: NA; CDR3 length: 12; J gene: TRBJ1-2; D gene: NA; CDR3 DNA: TGTGCCAGCTCACCTTCGGGGGGCAGCTACACCTTC; CDR3 protein: CASSPSGGSYTF
V gene: TRBV27; clone size: NA; CDR3 length: 14; J gene: TRBJ1-2; D gene: NA; CDR3 DNA: TGTGCCAGCAGTTTATCCGGGAATAACTATGGCTACACCTTC; CDR3 protein: CASSLSGNNYGYTF
V gene: TRBV6-5; clone size: few; CDR3 length: 15; J gene: TRBJ1-2; D gene: TRBD1; CDR3 DNA: TGTGCCAGCAGTTTAAGACAGGGCGATTACTATGGCTACACCTTC; CDR3 protein: CASSLRQGDYYGYTF
V gene: TRBV6-1; clone size: NA; CDR3 length: 14; J gene: TRBJ2-7; D gene: NA; CDR3 DNA: TGTGCCAGCAGTGACGGGAGAGGATACTACGAGCAGTACTTC; CDR3 protein: CASSDGRGYYEQYF
V gene: TRBV5-8; clone size: NA; CDR3 length: 18; J gene: TRBJ2-3; D gene: TRBD2; CDR3 DNA: TGTGCCAGCGCCCCGTTACCAGCGGGGCCTGAGGTGGCAGATACGCAGTATTTT; CDR3 protein: CASAPLPAGPEVADTQYF
V gene: TRBV13; clone size: NA; CDR3 length: 19; J gene: TRBJ1-2; D gene: NA; CDR3 DNA: TGTGCCAGCAGCTTAACCGGGGGATGGAGTCAGGAACCTGACTATGGCTACACCTTC; CDR3 protein: CASSLTGGWSQEPDYGYTF
V gene: TRBV6-1; clone size: NA; CDR3 length: 17; J gene: TRBJ1-3; D gene: TRBD1; CDR3 DNA: TGTGCCAGCAGTGAGCAGGGACAGGGTGGTTCTGGAAACACCATATATTTT; CDR3 protein: CASSEQGQGGSGNTIYF
V gene: TRBV12-3/TRBV12-4; clone size: NA; CDR3 length: 13; J gene: TRBJ2-7; D gene: TRBD2; CDR3 DNA: TGCGCCAGCACCACCACTAGCGCGAACGAGCAGTACTTC; CDR3 protein: CASTTTSANEQYF
V gene: TRBV5-1; clone size: NA; CDR3 length: 14; J gene: TRBJ1-4; D gene: NA; CDR3 DNA: TGCGCCAGCAGCTTGACAAACACAGGGGAAAAACTGTTTTTT; CDR3 protein: CASSLTNTGEKLFF
V gene: TRBV15; clone size: NA; CDR3 length: 17; J gene: TRBJ2-7; D gene: TRBD1; CDR3 DNA: TGTGCCACCAGCAGAGCCGCCACAGGGGCCACCTCCTACGAGCAGTACTTC; CDR3 protein: CATSRAATGATSYEQYF
V gene: TRBV5-1; clone size: NA; CDR3 length: 17; J gene: TRBJ2-7; D gene: TRBD2; CDR3 DNA: TGCGCCAGCAGCCTCCGGACTAGCGGGGGGAGCTCCTACGAGCAGTACTTC; CDR3 protein: CASSLRTSGGSSYEQYF
V gene: TRBV5-1; clone size: NA; CDR3 length: 14; J gene: TRBJ1-2; D gene: NA; CDR3 DNA: TGCGCCAGCAGCCCGGGAGGTGACCAACGGGGCTACACCTTC; CDR3 protein: CASSPGGDQRGYTF
V gene: TRBV18; clone size: NA; CDR3 length: 14; J gene: TRBJ1-5; D gene: NA; CDR3 DNA: TGTGCCAGCTCATCTGGGGGCGCGGGTCAGCCCCAGCATTTT; CDR3 protein: CASSSGGAGQPQHF
V gene: TRBV4-1; clone size: NA; CDR3 length: 15; J gene: TRBJ2-7; D gene: NA; CDR3 DNA: TGCGCCAGCAGCCCCAATGAGGGGAGGGGGTACGAGCAGTACTTC; CDR3 protein: CASSPNEGRGYEQYF
V gene: TRBV7-2; clone size: NA; CDR3 length: 12; J gene: TRBJ2-5; D gene: NA; CDR3 DNA: TGTGCCAGCAGCTTAGCCGTGGCGACCCAGTACTTC; CDR3 protein: CASSLAVATQYF
V gene: TRBV6-1; clone size: NA; CDR3 length: 15; J gene: TRBJ2-7; D gene: TRBD1; CDR3 DNA: TGTGCCAGCAGTGAAGCTGGACAGGCTACCTACGAGCAGTACTTC; CDR3 protein: CASSEAGQATYEQYF
V gene: TRBV10-3; clone size: NA; CDR3 length: 14; J gene: TRBJ1-6; D gene: NA; CDR3 DNA: TGTGCCGTGTCAATAGGGGATAGGAATTCACCCCTCCACTTT; CDR3 protein: CAVSIGDRNSPLHF
V gene: TRBV6-4; clone size: NA; CDR3 length: 14; J gene: TRBJ2-5; D gene: TRBD2; CDR3 DNA: TGTGCCAGCAGTGAGCGGGGGGGCGTTGAGACCCAGTACTTC; CDR3 protein: CASSERGGVETQYF
V gene: TRBV30; clone size: NA; CDR3 length: 13; J gene: TRBJ1-2; D gene: NA; CDR3 DNA: TGTGCCTGGACAGGGGCGGCGGGCGGTGGCTACACCTTC; CDR3 protein: CAWTGAAGGGYTF
V gene: TRBV18; clone size: NA; CDR3 length: 17; J gene: TRBJ1-1; D gene: TRBD1; CDR3 DNA: TGTGCCAGCTCACCACCGTATAGGAACAGGGGGAACACTGAAGCTTTCTTT; CDR3 protein: CASSPPYRNRGNTEAFF